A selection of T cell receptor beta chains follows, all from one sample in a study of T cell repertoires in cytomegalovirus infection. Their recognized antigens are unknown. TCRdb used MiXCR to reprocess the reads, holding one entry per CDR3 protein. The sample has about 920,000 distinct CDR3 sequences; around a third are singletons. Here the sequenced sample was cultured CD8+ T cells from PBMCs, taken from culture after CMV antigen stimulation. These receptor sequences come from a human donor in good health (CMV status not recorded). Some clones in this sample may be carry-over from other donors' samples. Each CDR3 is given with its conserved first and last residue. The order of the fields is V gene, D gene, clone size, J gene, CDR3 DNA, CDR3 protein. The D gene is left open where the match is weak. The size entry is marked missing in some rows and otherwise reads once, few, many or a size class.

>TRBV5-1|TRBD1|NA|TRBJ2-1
TGCGCCAGCAGCTTGGGGCCGGACAGGGTGAGCAGCAATGAGCAGTTCTTC
CASSLGPDRVSSNEQFF
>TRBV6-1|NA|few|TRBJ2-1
TGTGCCAGCAGTGAAAAGGGGGGGCTAGACCCCTACAATGAGCAGTTCTTC
CASSEKGGLDPYNEQFF
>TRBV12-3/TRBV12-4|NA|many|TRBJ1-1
TGTGCCAGCAGTGGACGGAGGAAGAACACTGAAGCTTTCTTT
CASSGRRKNTEAFF
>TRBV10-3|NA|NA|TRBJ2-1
TGTGCCATCAGTGGAGAGGCTCCCCAAACGTTCTTC
CAISGEAPQTFF
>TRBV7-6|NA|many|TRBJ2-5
TGTGCCAGCAGCCAGGGGGCTAGCGGGGTGCAAGAGACCCAGTACTTC
CASSQGASGVQETQYF
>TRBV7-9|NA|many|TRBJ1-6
TGTGCCAGCAGCTTAGCCCAGGGATATAATTCACCCCTCCACTTT
CASSLAQGYNSPLHF
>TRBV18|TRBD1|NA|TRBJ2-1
TGTGCCAGCTCAGCCCGGGACAGGGGGTCCTACAATGAGCAGTTCTTC
CASSARDRGSYNEQFF
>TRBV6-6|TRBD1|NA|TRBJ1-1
TGTGCCAGCAGTCCCTACTTTACACAGGGGTTTACTGAAGCTTTCTTT
CASSPYFTQGFTEAFF
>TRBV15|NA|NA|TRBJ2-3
TGTGCCACCAGCACATTCTCCGGGACCACCACAGATACGCAGTATTTT
CATSTFSGTTTDTQYF
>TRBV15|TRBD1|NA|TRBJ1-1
TGTGCCACCAGCAGAGACCCGGACAGGTGGCCAGCCACTGAAGCTTTCTTT
CATSRDPDRWPATEAFF
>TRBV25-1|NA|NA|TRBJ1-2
TGTGCCAGCAGTGAATTGGAATCTAACTATGGCTACACCTTC
CASSELESNYGYTF
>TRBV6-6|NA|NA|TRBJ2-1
TGTGCCAGCAGGGATGGGGCTCGAGGGAATGAGCAGTTCTTC
CASRDGARGNEQFF
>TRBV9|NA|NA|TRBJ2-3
TGTGCCAGCAGCTCAGAGAGGTCTAGCACAGATACGCAGTATTTT
CASSSERSSTDTQYF
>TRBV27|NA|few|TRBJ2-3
TGTGCCAGCAGTTTAGGAGTGGGGGCGGCAGATACGCAGTATTTT
CASSLGVGAADTQYF
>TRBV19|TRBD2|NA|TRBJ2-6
TGTGCCAGTAGTATATCTGTTTCGGGAGGACCTCCTGGGGCCAACGTCCTGACTTTC
CASSISVSGGPPGANVLTF
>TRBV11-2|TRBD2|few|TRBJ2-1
TGTGCCAGCAGCTTAATTTGGGGAGGGGTTTGGGCCTACAATGAGCAGTTCTTC
CASSLIWGGVWAYNEQFF
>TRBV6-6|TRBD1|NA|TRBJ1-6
TGTGCCAGCAGTTACGATGGGACAGCTAATTCACCCCTCCACTTT
CASSYDGTANSPLHF
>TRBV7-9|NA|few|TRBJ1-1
TGTGCCAGCAGCCGCGCCGGGGAGAACACTGAAGCTTTCTTT
CASSRAGENTEAFF
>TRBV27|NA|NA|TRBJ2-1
TGTGCCAGCAGTTTATTTGGACGGGGGGCAACCTACAATGAGCAGTTCTTC
CASSLFGRGATYNEQFF
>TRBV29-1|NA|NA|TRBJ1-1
TGCAGCGTCAGGGAGGACACTGAAGCTTTCTTT
CSVREDTEAFF
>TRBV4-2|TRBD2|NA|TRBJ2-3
TGTGCCGGCAGCCATGAGGGGACTAGCCTCCTCACAGATACGCAGTATTTT
CAGSHEGTSLLTDTQYF
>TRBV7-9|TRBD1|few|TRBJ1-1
TGTGCCAGCAGCTTAGTCGGAGGGGACAGGGACACTGAAGCTTTCTTT
CASSLVGGDRDTEAFF
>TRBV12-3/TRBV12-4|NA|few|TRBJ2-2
TGTGCCAGCAGCCCTCCGGATTGGGGGTTCACCGGGGAGCTGTTTTTT
CASSPPDWGFTGELFF
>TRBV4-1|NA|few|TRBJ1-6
TGCGCCAGCAGCCAACCAGGGGATTCACCCCTCCACTTT
CASSQPGDSPLHF
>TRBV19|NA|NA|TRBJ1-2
TGTGCCAGTAACCGAGAGGAGGGACTCTATGGCTACACCTTC
CASNREEGLYGYTF
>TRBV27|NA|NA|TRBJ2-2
TGTGCCAGCAAACTATCGGAGGGGGCCGGGGAGCTGTTTTTT
CASKLSEGAGELFF
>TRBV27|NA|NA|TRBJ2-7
TGTGCCAGCAAAGGGACCAAACCTTACGAGCAGTACTTC
CASKGTKPYEQYF
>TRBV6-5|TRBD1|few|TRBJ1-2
TGTGCCAGCAGTTCCCAGGGGGCGAAGGACTATGGCTACACCTTC
CASSSQGAKDYGYTF
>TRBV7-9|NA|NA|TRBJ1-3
TGTGCCAGCAGCTTACTGAGGCGGGCTGGAAACACCATATATTTT
CASSLLRRAGNTIYF
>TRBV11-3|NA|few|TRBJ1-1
TGTGCCAGCAGCCACGGGGTTGGCACTGAAGCTTTCTTT
CASSHGVGTEAFF
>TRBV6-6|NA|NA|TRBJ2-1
TGTGCCAGCAGCAGCCTAGCGCAAAGCTACAATGAGCAGTTCTTC
CASSSLAQSYNEQFF
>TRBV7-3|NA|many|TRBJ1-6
TGTGCCAGCAGCTTCGAACGGCGGAATTCACCCCTCCACTTT
CASSFERRNSPLHF
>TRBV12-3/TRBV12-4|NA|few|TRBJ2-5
TGTGCCAGCAGAGGGGACCGCCAAGAGACCCAGTACTTC
CASRGDRQETQYF
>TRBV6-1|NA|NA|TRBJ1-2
TGTGCCAGCAGTAGGGGACGGCGTCCCCTTTCCTATGGCTACACCTTC
CASSRGRRPLSYGYTF
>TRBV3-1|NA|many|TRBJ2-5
TGTGCCAGCAGCCGTCCCAGGGTCGGTCAAGAGACCCAGTACTTC
CASSRPRVGQETQYF
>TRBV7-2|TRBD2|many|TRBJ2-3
TGTGCCAGCACGTGGATCGGGGGGGCCAGAGATACGCAGTATTTT
CASTWIGGARDTQYF
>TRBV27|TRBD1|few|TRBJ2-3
TGTGCCACCTCGACAGGGGTCACAGATACGCAGTATTTT
CATSTGVTDTQYF
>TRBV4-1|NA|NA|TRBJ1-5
TGCGCCAGCAGCCAAATCATGGTACAGGACAATCAGCCCCAGCATTTT
CASSQIMVQDNQPQHF
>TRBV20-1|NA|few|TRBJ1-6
TGCAGTGCTAGGGACCGGGACCCAAGCTCCTATAATTCACCCCTCCACTTT
CSARDRDPSSYNSPLHF
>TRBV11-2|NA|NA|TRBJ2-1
TGTGCCAGCAGCACATCCGGGACACCCTACAATGAGCAGTTCTTC
CASSTSGTPYNEQFF
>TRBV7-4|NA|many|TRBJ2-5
TGTGCCAGCAGCCCCGACCCGACAGGGAGGGAATACGAGACCCAGTACTTC
CASSPDPTGREYETQYF
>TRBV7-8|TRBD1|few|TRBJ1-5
TGTGCCAGCAGCTTAGCGGGACAGGGGAGCAATCAGCCCCAGCATTTT
CASSLAGQGSNQPQHF
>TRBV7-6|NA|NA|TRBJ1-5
TGTGCCTCTGAGGGGGAGAACAATCAGCCCCGGCATTTT
CASEGENNQPRHF
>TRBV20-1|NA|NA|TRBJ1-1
TGCAGTGCTAGAGACAGGGTTACGAACACTGAAGCTTTCTTT
CSARDRVTNTEAFF
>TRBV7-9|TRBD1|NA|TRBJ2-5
TGTGCCAGCAGCTCCCAGACAGGGCCCCTACAAGAGACCCAGTACTTC
CASSSQTGPLQETQYF
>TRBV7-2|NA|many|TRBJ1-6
TGTGCCAGCAGCTTAAGGTTCCCGGTCGGGGGGGATAATTCACCCCTCCACTTT
CASSLRFPVGGDNSPLHF
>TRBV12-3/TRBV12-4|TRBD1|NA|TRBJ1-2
TGTGCCAGCAGTCGGACAGGGCCGTGGACCTTC
CASSRTGPWTF
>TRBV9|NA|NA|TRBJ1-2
TGTGCCAGCAGCACAATACAGGAAGGCTACACCTTC
CASSTIQEGYTF
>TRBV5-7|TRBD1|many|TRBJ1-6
TGTGCCAGCAGCTTGGAACAGGGGGCTTCACCCCTCCACTTT
CASSLEQGASPLHF
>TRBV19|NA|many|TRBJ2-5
TGTGCCAGTAGTATAGACGGGCCTGCAGGGAGCCAAGAGACCCAGTACTTC
CASSIDGPAGSQETQYF
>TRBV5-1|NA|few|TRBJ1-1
TGCGCCAGCAGCTTGAGCTGGGGCGCACGGAACACTGAAGCTTTCTTT
CASSLSWGARNTEAFF
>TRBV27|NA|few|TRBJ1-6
TGTGCCAGCAGTTTATGGGAACAGGGATGGAGTTCACCCCTCCACTTT
CASSLWEQGWSSPLHF
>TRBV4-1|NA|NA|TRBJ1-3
TGCGCCAGCAGCCAAGTAGCACCCGCTGGAAACACCATATATTTT
CASSQVAPAGNTIYF
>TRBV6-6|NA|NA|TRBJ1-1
TGTGCCAGCAGTTACCTAGGAAAGGGGGACACTGAAGCTTTCTTT
CASSYLGKGDTEAFF